These T cell receptor beta chains were read from a single sample in a study of identical twins. A single record per CDR3 protein comes from TCRdb applying MiXCR to the 5' RACE reads. Seen here are 1.5 million to 2 million distinct CDR3 sequences, about 32% observed once, and the top ten hold less than 0.35%. Material for sequencing was cord blood. The receptors were gathered from a newborn girl in good health. Each CDR3 is given with its conserved first and last residue. The D gene is left open where the match is weak. Clone size is shown for a subset of rows, as once, few, many or a class of expanded clone.

j_gene	d_gene	v_gene	abundance	CDR3aa	CDR3nt
TRBJ1-2	NA	TRBV12-3/TRBV12-4	few	CASSSVDKNYGYTF	TGTGCCAGCAGTTCTGTGGACAAAAACTATGGCTACACCTTC
TRBJ2-7	NA	TRBV7-2	NA	CASSPLVSYEQYF	TGTGCCAGCAGCCCTCTAGTGTCCTACGAGCAGTACTTC
TRBJ2-1	TRBD2	TRBV6-1	NA	CASIGTSGTNEQFF	TGTGCCAGCATCGGGACTAGCGGGACGAATGAGCAGTTCTTC
TRBJ2-5	NA	TRBV10-3	NA	CAISGEETQYF	TGTGCCATCAGTGGCGAGGAGACCCAGTACTTC
TRBJ2-7	TRBD2	TRBV20-1	NA	CSGAGTSGRVRYEQYF	TGCAGTGGAGCCGGGACTAGCGGGAGGGTCAGATACGAGCAGTACTTC
TRBJ2-7	NA	TRBV3-1	few	CASSQSGWELYEQYF	TGTGCCAGCAGCCAATCCGGGTGGGAACTCTACGAGCAGTACTTC
TRBJ2-7	TRBD2	TRBV5-1	few	CASSLLLAGAYEQYF	TGCGCCAGCAGCTTGTTACTAGCGGGAGCCTACGAGCAGTACTTC
TRBJ2-7	TRBD2	TRBV24-1	few	CATSEVLADYEQYF	TGTGCCACCAGTGAAGTACTAGCGGACTACGAGCAGTACTTC
TRBJ2-3	TRBD2	TRBV7-8	once	CANSLLTSGSTDTQYF	TGTGCCAACAGCTTATTGACTAGCGGGAGCACAGATACGCAGTATTTT
TRBJ1-4	TRBD1	TRBV12-3/TRBV12-4	NA	CASSFGDRVDEKLFF	TGTGCCAGCAGTTTTGGGGACAGGGTGGATGAAAAACTGTTTTTT
TRBJ1-2	NA	TRBV14	NA	CASSQFRSSNYGYTF	TGTGCCAGCAGCCAATTCAGATCTTCTAACTATGGCTACACCTTC
TRBJ2-7	NA	TRBV20-1	NA	CSARDSLVDEQYF	TGCAGTGCCCGGGACTCCTTGGTTGACGAGCAGTACTTC
TRBJ2-2	NA	TRBV7-2	once	CASSHYTNTGELFF	TGTGCCAGCAGCCACTACACGAACACCGGGGAGCTGTTTTTT
TRBJ2-1	NA	TRBV7-2	NA	CASSLDQVQQFF	TGTGCCAGCAGCCTGGATCAAGTCCAGCAGTTCTTC
TRBJ2-4	NA	TRBV11-2	few	CASSSSRDKNIQYF	TGTGCCAGCAGCTCCAGCCGTGACAAAAACATTCAGTACTTC
TRBJ2-3	NA	TRBV2	NA	CASSAEGKGTQYF	TGTGCCAGCAGTGCGGAGGGGAAGGGTACGCAGTATTTT
TRBJ2-7	TRBD2	TRBV4-2	NA	CASSTLTSGNEQYF	TGTGCCAGCAGCACCTTGACTAGCGGCAATGAGCAGTACTTC
TRBJ2-7	NA	TRBV20-1	NA	CSARSSVFSYEQYF	TGCAGTGCTAGATCTAGCGTCTTCTCCTACGAGCAGTACTTC
TRBJ2-1	TRBD2	TRBV14	NA	CASTPWREGFDEQFF	TGTGCCAGCACCCCGTGGCGGGAGGGGTTCGATGAGCAGTTCTTC
TRBJ2-3	TRBD1	TRBV5-1	NA	CAGSSTGTGTDTQYF	TGCGCCGGCAGCTCAACCGGGACAGGGACAGATACGCAGTATTTT
TRBJ2-7	NA	TRBV29-1	NA	CSVEALNRVGISYEQYF	TGCAGCGTTGAAGCGTTAAACAGGGTCGGGATTTCCTACGAGCAGTACTTC
TRBJ2-1	TRBD2	TRBV5-1	once	CASWTSGRHNEQFF	TGCGCCAGTTGGACTAGCGGGAGACACAATGAGCAGTTCTTC
TRBJ1-1	NA	TRBV28	NA	CASITYTEAFF	TGTGCCAGCATTACCTACACTGAAGCTTTCTTT
TRBJ1-1	NA	TRBV25-1	NA	CASSDQPNTEAFF	TGTGCCAGCAGTGATCAGCCAAACACTGAAGCTTTCTTT
TRBJ2-6	TRBD1	TRBV27	NA	CASSPRQGARGANVLTF	TGTGCCAGCAGTCCCCGACAGGGGGCGCGAGGGGCCAACGTCCTGACTTTC
TRBJ2-2	TRBD2	TRBV20-1	few	CSASSGGNTGELFF	TGCAGTGCCTCAAGCGGGGGGAACACCGGGGAGCTGTTTTTT
TRBJ1-4	NA	TRBV6-6	few	CASSSVDEKLFF	TGTGCCAGCAGTTCTGTAGATGAAAAACTGTTTTTT
TRBJ2-3	TRBD1	TRBV5-1	NA	CASSTGQASDTQYF	TGCGCCAGCAGCACGGGACAGGCATCAGATACGCAGTATTTT
TRBJ2-1	TRBD2	TRBV5-4	few	CASSSTTSGGAAKYNEQFF	TGTGCCAGCAGCTCGACGACTAGCGGGGGGGCCGCCAAATACAATGAGCAGTTCTTC
TRBJ1-6	NA	TRBV20-1	NA	CSASGLGSSPLHF	TGCAGTGCTAGCGGTTTGGGGAGTTCACCCCTCCACTTT
TRBJ2-3	NA	TRBV14	few	CASSHASGGGDTQYF	TGTGCCAGCAGCCACGCCTCAGGGGGGGGAGATACGCAGTATTTT
TRBJ2-1	TRBD2	TRBV20-1	few	CSARVARTSGRAGNEQFF	TGCAGTGCTAGAGTGGCGCGGACTAGCGGGAGGGCCGGGAATGAGCAGTTCTTC
TRBJ2-3	TRBD2	TRBV27	NA	CASTQGGLADTQYF	TGTGCCAGCACCCAAGGGGGACTAGCAGATACGCAGTATTTT
TRBJ2-1	NA	TRBV20-1	NA	CSASSRLVHEQFF	TGCAGTGCTTCTTCTAGACTAGTCCATGAGCAGTTCTTC
TRBJ1-5	NA	TRBV9	NA	CASSVSEISNQPQHF	TGTGCCAGCAGCGTATCGGAGATTAGCAATCAGCCCCAGCATTTT
TRBJ2-5	NA	TRBV2	NA	CASSMRTQYF	TGTGCCAGCAGTATGCGGACCCAGTACTTC
TRBJ2-7	NA	TRBV5-1	few	CASRAGDYEQYF	TGCGCCAGCAGGGCCGGGGACTACGAGCAGTACTTC
TRBJ2-1	NA	TRBV6-5	many	CAPYPGADKICNEQFF	TGTGCCCCCTATCCAGGCGCCGACAAAATTTGCAATGAGCAGTTCTTC
TRBJ2-7	NA	TRBV20-1	NA	CSAKGRGYEQYF	TGCAGTGCTAAGGGTCGGGGGTACGAGCAGTACTTC
TRBJ2-7	NA	TRBV7-6	NA	CASSLSLTRSYEQYF	TGTGCCAGCAGCTTATCCCTGACTAGGTCCTACGAGCAGTACTTC
TRBJ1-4	NA	TRBV6-6	NA	CASGGSANEKLFF	TGTGCCAGCGGGGGGAGTGCTAATGAAAAACTGTTTTTT
TRBJ2-1	TRBD2	TRBV7-2	NA	CASSAPGLAGGNNEQFF	TGTGCCAGCAGCGCACCGGGACTAGCGGGAGGAAACAATGAGCAGTTCTTC
TRBJ1-6	NA	TRBV2	NA	CASTTMGSPLHF	TGTGCCAGCACTACTATGGGTTCACCCCTCCACTTT